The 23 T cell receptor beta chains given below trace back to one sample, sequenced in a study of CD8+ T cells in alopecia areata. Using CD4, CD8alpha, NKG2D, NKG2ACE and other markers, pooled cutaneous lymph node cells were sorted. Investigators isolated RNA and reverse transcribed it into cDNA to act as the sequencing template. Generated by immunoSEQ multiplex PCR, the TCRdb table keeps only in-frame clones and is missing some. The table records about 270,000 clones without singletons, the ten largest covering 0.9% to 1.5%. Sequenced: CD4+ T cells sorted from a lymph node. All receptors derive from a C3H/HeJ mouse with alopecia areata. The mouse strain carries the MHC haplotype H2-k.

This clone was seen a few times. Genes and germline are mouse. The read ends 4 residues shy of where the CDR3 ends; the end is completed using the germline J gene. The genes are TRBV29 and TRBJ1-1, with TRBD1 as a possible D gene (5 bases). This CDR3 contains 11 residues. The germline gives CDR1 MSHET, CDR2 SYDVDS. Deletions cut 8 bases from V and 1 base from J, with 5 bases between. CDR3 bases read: TGTGCTAGCCAGGGGAACACA. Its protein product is CASQGNT. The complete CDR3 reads CASQGNTEVFF.

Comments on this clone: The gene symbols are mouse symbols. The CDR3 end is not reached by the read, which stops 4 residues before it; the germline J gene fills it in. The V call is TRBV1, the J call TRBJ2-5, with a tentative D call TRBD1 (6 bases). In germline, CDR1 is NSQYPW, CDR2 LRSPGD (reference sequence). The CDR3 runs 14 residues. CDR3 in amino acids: CTCSAAGTRDTQYF. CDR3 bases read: TGCACCTGCAGTGCAGCCGGGACAAGAGAC.

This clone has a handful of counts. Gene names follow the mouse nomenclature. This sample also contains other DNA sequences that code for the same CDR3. The covered CDR3 bases are TGTGCCAGCAGTGGACAAGCAAACACA. It specifies CASSGQANT. The whole CDR3 protein reads CASSGQANTEVFF. The V gene is TRBV13-3, the J gene TRBJ1-1; D not resolved. The read falls 4 residues short of the CDR3 end, and the missing part is taken from the germline J gene. CDR3 size: 13 residues. The germline V gene encodes CDR1 NNHDY and CDR2 SYVADS. Trimming took 3 bases from V and 0 from J, leaving 6 bases between them.

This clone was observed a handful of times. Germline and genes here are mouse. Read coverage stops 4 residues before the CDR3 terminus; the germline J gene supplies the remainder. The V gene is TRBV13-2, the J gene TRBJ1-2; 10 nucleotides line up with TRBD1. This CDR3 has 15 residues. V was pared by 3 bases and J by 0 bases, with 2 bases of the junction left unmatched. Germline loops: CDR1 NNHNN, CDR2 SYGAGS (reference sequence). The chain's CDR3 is CASGGQGAANSDYTF. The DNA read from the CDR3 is TGTGCCAGCGGTGGACAGGGGGCTGCAAACTCC.

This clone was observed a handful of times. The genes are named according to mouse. The CDR3 sequence: CASRDRDSAEQFF. The CDR3 bases that were read are TGTGCCAGCAGGGACAGGGATAGTGCT. V is TRBV13-1 and J is TRBJ2-1; 8 bases are shared with TRBD1. The read falls 4 residues short of the CDR3 end, and the missing part is taken from the germline J gene. The length of the CDR3 is 13 residues. Germline values: CDR1 NSHNY, CDR2 SYGAGN. The junction had 4 bases not matched to a gene; V was cut back by 5 bases and J by 6 bases.

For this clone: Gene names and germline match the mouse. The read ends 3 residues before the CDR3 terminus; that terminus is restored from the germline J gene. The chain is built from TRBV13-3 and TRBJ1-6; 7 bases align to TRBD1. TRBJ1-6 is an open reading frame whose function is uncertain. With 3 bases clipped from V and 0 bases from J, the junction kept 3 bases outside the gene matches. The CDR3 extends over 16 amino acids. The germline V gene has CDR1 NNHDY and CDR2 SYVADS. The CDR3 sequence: CASSGGQNSYNSPLYF. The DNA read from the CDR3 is TGTGCCAGCAGTGGGGGACAGAATTCCTATAATTCGCCC.

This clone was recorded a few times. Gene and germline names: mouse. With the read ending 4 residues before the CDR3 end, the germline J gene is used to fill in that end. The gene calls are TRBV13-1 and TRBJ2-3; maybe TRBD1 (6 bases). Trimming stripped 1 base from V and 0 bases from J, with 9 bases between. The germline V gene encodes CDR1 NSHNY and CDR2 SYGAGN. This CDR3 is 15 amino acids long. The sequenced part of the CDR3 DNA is TGTGCCAGCAGTGATTACAGGGCTAGTGCAGAA. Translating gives CASSDYRASAE. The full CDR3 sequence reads CASSDYRASAETLYF.

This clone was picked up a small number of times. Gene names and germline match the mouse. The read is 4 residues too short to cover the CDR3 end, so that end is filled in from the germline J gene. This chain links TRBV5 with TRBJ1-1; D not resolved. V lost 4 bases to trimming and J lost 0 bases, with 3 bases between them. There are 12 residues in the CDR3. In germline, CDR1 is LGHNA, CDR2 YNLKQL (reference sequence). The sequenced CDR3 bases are TGTGCCAGCAGCCCTCCAAACACA. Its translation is CASSPPNT. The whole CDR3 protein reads CASSPPNTEVFF.

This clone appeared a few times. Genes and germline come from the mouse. The CDR3 DNA, read in part, is TGTGCCAGCAGCCAAGAGGGACTGGTGAATTAT. Translating it yields CASSQEGLVNY. The whole CDR3 sequence is CASSQEGLVNYEQYF. This rearrangement joins TRBV5 to TRBJ2-7; 8 bases align to TRBD2. The CDR3 end lies 4 residues beyond the end of the read and is filled in from the germline J gene. The CDR3 length is 15 residues. Germline V gene data show CDR1 as LGHNA and CDR2 as YNLKQL (reference sequence).

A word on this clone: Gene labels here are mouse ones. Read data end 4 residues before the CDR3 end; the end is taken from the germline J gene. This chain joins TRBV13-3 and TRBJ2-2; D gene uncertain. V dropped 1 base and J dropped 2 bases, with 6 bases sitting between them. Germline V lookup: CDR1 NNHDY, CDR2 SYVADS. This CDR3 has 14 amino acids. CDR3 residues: CASSDLQNTGQLYF. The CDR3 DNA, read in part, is TGTGCCAGCAGTGATCTACAGAACACCGGG.

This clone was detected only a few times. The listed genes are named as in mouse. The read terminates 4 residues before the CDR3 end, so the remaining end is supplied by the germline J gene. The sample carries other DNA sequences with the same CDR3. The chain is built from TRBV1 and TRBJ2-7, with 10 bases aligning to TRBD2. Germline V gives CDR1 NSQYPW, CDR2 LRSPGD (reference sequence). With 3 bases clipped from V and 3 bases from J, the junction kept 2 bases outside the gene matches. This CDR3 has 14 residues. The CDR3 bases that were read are TGCACCTGCAGTGCGGACTGGGGGAGCTAT. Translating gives CTCSADWGSY. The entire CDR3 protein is CTCSADWGSYEQYF.

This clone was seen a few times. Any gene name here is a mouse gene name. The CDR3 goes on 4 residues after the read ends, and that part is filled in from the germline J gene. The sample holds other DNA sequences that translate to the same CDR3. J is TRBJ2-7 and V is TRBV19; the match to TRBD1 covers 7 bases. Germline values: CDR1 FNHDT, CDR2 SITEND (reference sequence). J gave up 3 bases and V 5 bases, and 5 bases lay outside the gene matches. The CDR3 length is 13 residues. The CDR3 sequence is CASSPRTGYEQYF. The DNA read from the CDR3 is TGTGCCAGCAGCCCCCGGACAGGCTAT.

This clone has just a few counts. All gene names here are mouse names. CDR3 sequence reads: CASSEGYSYEQYF. The sequenced part of the CDR3 DNA is TGTGCCAGCAGTGAAGGGTACTCCTAT. V and J are TRBV13-1 and TRBJ2-7; unclear D gene. The read ends 4 residues before the CDR3 terminus; that terminus is restored from the germline J gene. This CDR3 is 13 amino acids long. The germline gives CDR1 NSHNY, CDR2 SYGAGN. Deletions cut 2 bases from V and 0 bases from J, with 6 bases between.

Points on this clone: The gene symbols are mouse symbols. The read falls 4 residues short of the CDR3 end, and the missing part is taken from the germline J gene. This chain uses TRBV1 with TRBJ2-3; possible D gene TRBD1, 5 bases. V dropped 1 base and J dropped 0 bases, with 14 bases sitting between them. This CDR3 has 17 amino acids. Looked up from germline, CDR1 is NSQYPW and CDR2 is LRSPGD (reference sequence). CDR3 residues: CTCSAGRTKGSAETLYF. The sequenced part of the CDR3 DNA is TGCACCTGCAGTGCAGGCAGGACAAAGGGGAGTGCAGAA.

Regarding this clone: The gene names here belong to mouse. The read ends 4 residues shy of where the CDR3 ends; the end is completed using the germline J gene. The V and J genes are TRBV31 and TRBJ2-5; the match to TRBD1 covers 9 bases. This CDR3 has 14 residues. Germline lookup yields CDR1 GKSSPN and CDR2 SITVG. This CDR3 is CAWSAGQGGDTQYF. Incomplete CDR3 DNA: TGTGCCTGGAGTGCGGGACAGGGAGGCGAC.

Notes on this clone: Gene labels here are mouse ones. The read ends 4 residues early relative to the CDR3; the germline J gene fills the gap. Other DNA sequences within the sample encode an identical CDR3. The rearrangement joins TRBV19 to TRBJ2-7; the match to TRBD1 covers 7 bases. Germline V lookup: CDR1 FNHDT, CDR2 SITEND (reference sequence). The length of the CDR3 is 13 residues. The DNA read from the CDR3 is TGTGCCAGCAGACCGGGACAGTCTTAT. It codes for CASRPGQSY. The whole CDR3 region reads CASRPGQSYEQYF.

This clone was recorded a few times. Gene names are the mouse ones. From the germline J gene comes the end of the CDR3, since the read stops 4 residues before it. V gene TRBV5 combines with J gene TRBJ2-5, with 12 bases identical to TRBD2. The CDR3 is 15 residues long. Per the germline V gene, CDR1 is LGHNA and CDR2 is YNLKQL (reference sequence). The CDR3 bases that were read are TGTGCCAGCAGCCCCGGGACTGGGGGGACGGAC. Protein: CASSPGTGGTD. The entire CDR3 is CASSPGTGGTDTQYF.

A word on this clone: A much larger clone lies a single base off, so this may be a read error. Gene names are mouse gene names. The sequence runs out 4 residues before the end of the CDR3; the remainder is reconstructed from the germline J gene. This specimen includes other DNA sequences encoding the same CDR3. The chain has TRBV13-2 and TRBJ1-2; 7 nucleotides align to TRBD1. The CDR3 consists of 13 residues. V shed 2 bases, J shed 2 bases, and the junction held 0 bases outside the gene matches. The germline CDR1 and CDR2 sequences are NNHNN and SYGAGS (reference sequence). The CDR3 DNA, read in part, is TGTGCCAGCGGTGAACAGGGGAACTCC. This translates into CASGEQGNS. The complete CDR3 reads CASGEQGNSDYTF.

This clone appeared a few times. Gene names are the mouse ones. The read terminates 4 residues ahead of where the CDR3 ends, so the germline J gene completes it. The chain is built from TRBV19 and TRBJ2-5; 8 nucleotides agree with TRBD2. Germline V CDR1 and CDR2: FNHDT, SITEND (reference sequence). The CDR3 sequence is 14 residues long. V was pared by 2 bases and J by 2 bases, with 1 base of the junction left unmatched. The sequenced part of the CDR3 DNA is TGTGCCAGCAGTATGCTGGGGGGCCAAGAC. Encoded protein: CASSMLGGQD. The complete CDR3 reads CASSMLGGQDTQYF.

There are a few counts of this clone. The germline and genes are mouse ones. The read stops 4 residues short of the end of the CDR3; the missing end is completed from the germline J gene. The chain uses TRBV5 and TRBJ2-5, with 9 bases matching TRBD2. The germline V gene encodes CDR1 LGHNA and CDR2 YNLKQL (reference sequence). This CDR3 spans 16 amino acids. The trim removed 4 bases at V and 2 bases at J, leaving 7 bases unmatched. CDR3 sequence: CASSLGGAPVQDTQYF. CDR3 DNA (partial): TGTGCCAGCAGCCTTGGGGGGGCGCCCGTCCAAGAC.

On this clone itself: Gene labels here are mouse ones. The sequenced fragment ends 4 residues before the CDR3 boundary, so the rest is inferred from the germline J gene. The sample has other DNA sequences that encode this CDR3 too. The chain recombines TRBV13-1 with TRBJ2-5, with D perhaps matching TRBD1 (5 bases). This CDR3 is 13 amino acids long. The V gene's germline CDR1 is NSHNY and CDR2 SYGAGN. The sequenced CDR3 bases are TGTGCCAGCAGTGATCAGGGAAGAGAC. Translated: CASSDQGRD. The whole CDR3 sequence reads CASSDQGRDTQYF.

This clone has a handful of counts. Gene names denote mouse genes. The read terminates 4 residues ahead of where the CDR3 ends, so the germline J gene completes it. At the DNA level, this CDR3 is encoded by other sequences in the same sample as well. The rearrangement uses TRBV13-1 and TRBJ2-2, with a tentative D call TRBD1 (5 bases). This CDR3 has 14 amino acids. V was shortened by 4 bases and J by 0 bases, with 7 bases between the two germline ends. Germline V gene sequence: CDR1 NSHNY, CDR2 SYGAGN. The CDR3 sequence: CASSLQANTGQLYF. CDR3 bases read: TGTGCCAGCAGTTTACAGGCAAACACCGGG.

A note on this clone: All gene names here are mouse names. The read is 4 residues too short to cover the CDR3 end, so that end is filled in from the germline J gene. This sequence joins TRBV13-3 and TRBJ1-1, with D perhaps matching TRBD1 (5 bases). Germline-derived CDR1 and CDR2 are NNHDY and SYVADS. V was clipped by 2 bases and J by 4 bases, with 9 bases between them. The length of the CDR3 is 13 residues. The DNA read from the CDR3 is TGTGCCAGCAGTGAAGGGGTCGGCACA. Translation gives CASSEGVGT. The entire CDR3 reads CASSEGVGTEVFF.